This T cell receptor beta chain was identified in a study of T-cell memory formation after mild COVID-19. In regard to this clonotype: Its cognate antigen is unknown.

MiXCR, applied by TCRdb to the 5' RACE reads, yields one record per CDR3 protein. The sample carries 550,000 to 700,000 distinct CDR3 sequences, roughly 18% recorded once. Findings and limits, study-wide: SARS-CoV-2 specificity was not confirmed for second-wave clones peaking on day 37.

Germline V gives CDR1 DFQATT, CDR2 SNEGSKA (reference sequence). CDR3 size: 13 residues. Trimming pared 6 bases from V and 5 bases from J, leaving 13 bases between. The sequence derives from an adult woman who had mild COVID-19 (a few samples of this study predate the infection). Cell type and time point are not known. V gene TRBV20-1 combines with J gene TRBJ2-2; D tentatively reads TRBD1 or TRBD2 (5 bases each). The sequencing sample was made of PBMCs or a T cell subset sorted from them (not recorded which). Here the CDR3 reads CSAPGPFTGELFF. In nucleotides, the CDR3 is TGCAGTGCCCCGGGGCCCTTTACCGGGGAGCTGTTTTTT.